These 20 T cell receptor beta chains were sequenced from one sample in a study of T cells of healthy individuals. TCRdb re-called the 5' RACE reads with MiXCR, one entry per CDR3 protein. This sample has 60,000 to 75,000 distinct CDR3 sequences; around 15% occur once, and the top ten carry about 4.3%. The receptors stem from a human donor in good health.

This clonotype was seen at least ten times. The V and J genes are TRBV7-9 and TRBJ2-1; TRBD1 is a possible D gene (6 bases). Per germline, CDR1 SEHNR and CDR2 FQNEAQ (reference sequence). The CDR3 loop spans 15 amino acids. V lost 4 bases and J 0 bases, leaving 10 bases between the germline ends. Written as DNA, the CDR3 is TGTGCCAGCAGCTGGGACAAGCGCTCCTACAATGAGCAGTTCTTC. Translating gives CASSWDKRSYNEQFF.

This clonotype was observed a few times. CDR3 loop: CASSLGQGANEKLFF. CDR3 DNA: TGCGCCAGCAGCCTTGGCCAGGGCGCTAATGAAAAACTGTTTTTT. This chain joins TRBV5-1 and TRBJ1-4; D possibly corresponds to TRBD1 (5 bases). The germline V gene encodes CDR1 SGHRS and CDR2 YFSETQ. The CDR3 loop spans 15 amino acids. Trimming stripped 4 bases from V and 3 bases from J, with 13 bases between. Full variable domain (missing parts from reference TRBV5-1 and TRBJ1-4): KAGVTQTPRYLIKTRGQQVTLSCSPISGHRSVSWYQQTPGQGLQFLFEYFSETQRNKGNFPGRFSGRQFSNSRSEMNVSTLELGDSALYLCASSLGQGANEKLFFGSGTQLSVL.

Many counts were recorded for this clonotype. This chain uses TRBV18 with TRBJ1-2; the D is unclear. The CDR3 extends over 15 amino acids. CDR1 is KGHSH, CDR2 LQKENI, per germline. Trimming took off 0 bases at V and 1 base at J, with 9 bases between the two ends. CDR3 residues: CASSPPGSFNYGYTF. Here the CDR3 DNA reads TGTGCCAGCTCACCACCTGGAAGTTTTAACTATGGCTACACCTTC. Supplemented by reference TRBV18 and TRBJ1-2, the full variable domain reads NAGVMQNPRHLVRRRGQEARLRCSPMKGHSHVYWYRQLPEEGLKFMVYLQKENIIDESGMPKERFSAEFPKEGPSILRIQQVVRGDSAAYFCASSPPGSFNYGYTFGSGTRLTVV.

This clonotype was observed once. The V gene is TRBV6-1, the J gene TRBJ2-2; unclear D gene. From germline, CDR1 is MNHNS and CDR2 SASEGT. V was cut by 3 bases and J by 5 bases, with 13 bases left in between. The CDR3 contains 15 residues. The CDR3 DNA is TGTGCCAGCAGTGATATGGTGGCCTCGACCGGGGAGCTGTTTTTT. Translated, it gives CASSDMVASTGELFF.

This clonotype was seen at least ten times. The gene calls are TRBV12-5 and TRBJ2-7; the D gene is possibly TRBD2 (7 bases). This CDR3 has 16 residues. Germline CDR1 is LGHNT and CDR2 is FRNRAP. The V end was cut by 7 bases, the J end by 1 base, with 20 bases between. In DNA form, the CDR3 reads TGTGCTAGTGCCTACGCCCGGGGGGCTAGTTCCTACGAGCAGTACTTC. Protein: CASAYARGASSYEQYF.

Ten or more counts support this clonotype. The chain joins TRBV4-1 to TRBJ2-2; D gene uncertain. The V end lost 1 base, the J end lost 9 bases, and 9 bases lay between the germline ends. The germline V gene has CDR1 MGHRA and CDR2 YSYEKL. This CDR3 is 13 amino acids long. As DNA, the CDR3 is TGCGCCAGCAGCCAAGGAGGTTCGAGGGAGCTGTTTTTT. Protein product: CASSQGGSRELFF.

V usage is TRBV6-2 or TRBV6-3 and J usage is TRBJ2-1; possibly TRBD2 for D (5 bases). This CDR3 spans 12 amino acids. Trimming removed 5 bases at V and 8 bases at J, with 10 bases between. Germline V gene sequence: CDR1 MNHEY, CDR2 SVGEGT. CDR3 in DNA: TGTGCCAGCAGTGACTACTGGGATGAGCAGTTCTTC. Protein sequence: CASSDYWDEQFF.

The rearrangement joins TRBV2 to TRBJ2-3; 10 nucleotides match TRBD2. Germline-derived CDR1 and CDR2 are SNHLY and FYNNEI. The CDR3 covers 15 residues. The trim removed 6 bases at V and 4 bases at J, leaving 7 bases unmatched. The CDR3 loop is CASSALAGSPDTQYF. The CDR3 DNA is TGTGCCAGCAGCGCACTAGCGGGATCACCAGATACGCAGTATTTT.

There are many counts of this clonotype. The chain uses TRBV29-1 and TRBJ2-5; maybe TRBD2 (5 bases). Germline values: CDR1 SQVTM, CDR2 ANQGSEA. Trimming left V 2 bases short and J 9 bases short, with 10 bases between. The CDR3 covers 11 residues. CDR3 protein: CSVERTGAQYF. The CDR3 DNA sequence: TGCAGCGTTGAACGCACCGGGGCCCAGTACTTC.

V usage is TRBV5-1 and J usage is TRBJ2-1; a possible D gene is TRBD2 (6 bases). Trimming removed 4 bases at V and 4 bases at J, with 12 bases between. The CDR3 spans 14 residues. Germline CDR1 and CDR2: SGHRS and YFSETQ. Written as DNA, the CDR3 is TGCGCCAGCAGCACCGGGACTTTATACAATGAGCAGTTCTTC. This sequence encodes CASSTGTLYNEQFF.

In its sample, this clonotype was seen a few times. The chain uses TRBV3-1 and TRBJ2-5; D is ambiguous. Trimming took 0 bases from V and 9 from J, leaving 14 bases between them. Germline CDR1 LGHDT, CDR2 YNNKEL (reference sequence). This CDR3 spans 14 amino acids. CDR3 sequence (DNA): TGTGCCAGCAGCCAAGAGGATAAAGAGACGGCCCAGTACTTC. Translated, it gives CASSQEDKETAQYF.

J is TRBJ2-7 and V is TRBV7-2; D remains unclear. The CDR3 consists of 14 residues. Trimming removed 6 bases from V and 2 bases from J, with 14 bases in between. Germline V gene data show CDR1 as SGHTA and CDR2 as FQGNSA. The CDR3 DNA reads as TGTGCCAGCAGTTTCGGCGGACCCACCTACGAGCAGTACTTC. It encodes CASSFGGPTYEQYF.

The V and J genes are TRBV5-1 and TRBJ1-4; D not resolved. CDR3 length: 14 amino acids. The V and J ends lost 3 bases and 2 bases respectively, with 8 bases between them. CDR1 SGHRS and CDR2 YFSETQ come from the germline V gene. CDR3 in DNA: TGCGCCAGCAGCTCGACATCGACTAATGAAAAACTGTTTTTT. Its protein is CASSSTSTNEKLFF.

This chain joins TRBV20-1 and TRBJ2-3, with D possibly matching TRBD1 (5 bases). CDR1 and CDR2 (germline): DFQATT, SNEGSKA (reference sequence). This CDR3 spans 13 amino acids. Trimming cost V 6 bases and J 0 bases, with 10 bases left between them. Written as DNA, the CDR3 is TGCAGTGCCCCGGACACGAGCACAGATACGCAGTATTTT. Residues: CSAPDTSTDTQYF.

This clonotype showed up many times. The gene calls are TRBV18 and TRBJ2-3, with D perhaps TRBD1 (5 bases). Trimming left V 8 bases short and J 4 bases short, with 13 bases between. Germline V lookup: CDR1 KGHSH, CDR2 LQKENI. The CDR3 covers 13 residues. The CDR3 reads CASIRQLADTQYF. CDR3 nucleotides: TGTGCCAGCATTCGACAGCTAGCAGATACGCAGTATTTT.

This clonotype has at least ten counts. The chain combines TRBV2 with TRBJ1-5, with unresolved D. This CDR3 is 14 amino acids long. V was shortened by 3 bases and J by 2 bases, with 8 bases between the two germline ends. Germline V CDR1 and CDR2: SNHLY, FYNNEI. The CDR3 nucleotides read TGTGCCAGCAGTGAGCGGAATCGCAATCAGCCCCAGCATTTT. Translated: CASSERNRNQPQHF. Combining the CDR3 with reference TRBV2 and TRBJ1-5 gives the whole variable domain EPEVTQTPSHQVTQMGQEVILRCVPISNHLYFYWYRQILGQKVEFLVSFYNNEISEKSEIFDDQFSVERPDGSNFTLKIRSTKLEDSAMYFCASSERNRNQPQHFGDGTRLSIL.

Ten or more counts support this clonotype. This chain links TRBV29-1 with TRBJ2-3; unclear D gene. Per the germline V gene, CDR1 is SQVTM and CDR2 is ANQGSEA. This CDR3 spans 12 amino acids. The V gene lost 6 bases and the J gene lost 4 bases, with 11 bases spanning the gap. The CDR3 sequence: CSVGRSPDTQYF. The CDR3 nucleotides read TGCAGCGTCGGACGGAGCCCAGATACGCAGTATTTT.

Ten or more counts support this clonotype. This chain uses TRBV29-1 with TRBJ2-1; 10 bases match TRBD2. The trim removed 5 bases at V and 2 bases at J, leaving 9 bases unmatched. The CDR3 is made up of 16 amino acids. Germline CDR1 SQVTM, CDR2 ANQGSEA. In DNA, the CDR3 is TGCAGCGTTTTCGGACTAGCGGACAAGACCTACAATGAGCAGTTCTTC. Translating it yields CSVFGLADKTYNEQFF.

This clonotype is categorized as medium-sized. This chain links TRBV20-1 with TRBJ2-7; D might be TRBD1 (7 bases). Germline V lookup: CDR1 DFQATT, CDR2 SNEGSKA (reference sequence). The CDR3 is 14 amino acids. Trimming shortened V by 3 bases and J by 0 bases, and 12 bases separated the two germline ends. CDR3 sequence: CSASRGTASYEQYF. CDR3 nucleotides: TGCAGTGCTAGTCGCGGGACAGCCTCCTACGAGCAGTACTTC.

The chain employs TRBV20-1 and TRBJ1-4; maybe TRBD1 (5 bases). Germline V gene sequence: CDR1 DFQATT, CDR2 SNEGSKA (reference sequence). This CDR3 comprises 16 residues. The V gene lost 4 bases and the J gene lost 4 bases, with 19 bases spanning the gap. CDR3 loop: CSAIPPDWTSNEKLFF. The DNA for the CDR3 is TGCAGTGCTATCCCCCCGGACTGGACAAGTAATGAAAAACTGTTTTTT.